The source of this T cell receptor (beta chain) is a study of regulatory T cells in long-lasting Graves disease. Indicated time point: persistent/refractory GD, antithyroid drugs over 5 years with positive TRAb. There was RNA extracted from PBMCs, and the TCR library was made from it. This clonotype was seen only a few times. Libraries of TCR beta came from iRepertoire HTBI primers plus Arm-PCR of CDR3 regions. TCRdb reprocessed the multiplex PCR reads with MiXCR, giving one entry per CDR3 protein. This sample carries 400,000 to 500,000 distinct CDR3 sequences, around a fifth of them seen once, and the ten largest clones take about an eighth. This sample comprised peripheral blood mononuclear cells (PBMCs), obtained when the disease was refractory, from a patient treated with antithyroid drugs. The sequence was collected from a female donor with Graves disease.

CDR3 sequence: CSVAGTGSGYEQYF. The CDR3 coding sequence is TGCAGCGTTGCCGGGACAGGGTCGGGATACGAGCAGTACTTC. This rearrangement joins TRBV29-1 to TRBJ2-7; TRBD1 matches at 9 bases. This CDR3 spans 14 amino acids. The V segment lost 4 bases and the J segment 4 bases; nucleotides outside the gene matches: 8. CDR1 is SQVTM, CDR2 ANQGSEA, per germline.